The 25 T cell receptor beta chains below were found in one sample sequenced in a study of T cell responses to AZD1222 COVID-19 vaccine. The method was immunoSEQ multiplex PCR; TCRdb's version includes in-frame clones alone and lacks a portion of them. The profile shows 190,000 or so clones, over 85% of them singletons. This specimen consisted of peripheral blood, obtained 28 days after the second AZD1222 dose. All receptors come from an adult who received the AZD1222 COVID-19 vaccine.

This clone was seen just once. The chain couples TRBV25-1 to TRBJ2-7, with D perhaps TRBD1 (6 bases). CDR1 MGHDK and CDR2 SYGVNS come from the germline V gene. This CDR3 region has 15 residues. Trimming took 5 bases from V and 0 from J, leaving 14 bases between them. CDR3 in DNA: TGTGCCAGCAGTACCTGGGGGCTGAGCTCCTACGAGCAGTACTTC. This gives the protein CASSTWGLSSYEQYF.

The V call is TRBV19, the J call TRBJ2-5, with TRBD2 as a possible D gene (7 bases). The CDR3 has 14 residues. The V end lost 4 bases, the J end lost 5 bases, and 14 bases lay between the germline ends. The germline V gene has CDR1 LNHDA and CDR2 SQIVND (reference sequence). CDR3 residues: CASSTAGARETQYF. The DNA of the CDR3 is TGTGCCAGTAGTACTGCGGGGGCCCGGGAGACCCAGTACTTC. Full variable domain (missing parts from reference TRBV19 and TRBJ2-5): DGGITQSPKYLFRKEGQNVTLSCEQNLNHDAMYWYRQDPGQGLRLIYYSQIVNDFQKGDIAEGYSVSREKKESFPLTVTSAQKNPTAFYLCASSTAGARETQYFGPGTRLLVL.

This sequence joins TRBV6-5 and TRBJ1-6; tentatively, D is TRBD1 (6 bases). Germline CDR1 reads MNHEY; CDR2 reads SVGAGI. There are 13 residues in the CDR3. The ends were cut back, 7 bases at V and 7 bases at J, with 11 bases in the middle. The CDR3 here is CASMGGRNSPLHF. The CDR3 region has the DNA TGTGCCAGCATGGGGGGCCGGAATTCACCCCTCCACTTT.

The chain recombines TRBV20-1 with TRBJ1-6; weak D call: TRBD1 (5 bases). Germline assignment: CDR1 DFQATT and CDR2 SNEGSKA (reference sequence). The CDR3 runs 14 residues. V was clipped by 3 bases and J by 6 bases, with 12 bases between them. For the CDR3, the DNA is TGCAGTGCTAGTAGAAGGGGCGGTAATTCACCCCTCCACTTT. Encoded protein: CSASRRGGNSPLHF.

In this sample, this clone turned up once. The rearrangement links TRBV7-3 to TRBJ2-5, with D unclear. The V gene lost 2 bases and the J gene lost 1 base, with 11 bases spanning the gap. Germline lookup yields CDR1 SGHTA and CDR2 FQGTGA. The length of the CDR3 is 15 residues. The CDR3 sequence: CASSLGLGSQETQYF. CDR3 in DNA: TGTGCCAGCAGCTTAGGGCTCGGCAGCCAAGAGACCCAGTACTTC.

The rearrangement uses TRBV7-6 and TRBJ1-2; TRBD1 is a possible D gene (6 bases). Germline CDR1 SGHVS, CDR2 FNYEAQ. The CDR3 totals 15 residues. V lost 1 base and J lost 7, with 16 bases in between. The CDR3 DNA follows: TGTGCCAGCAGCTTAGGGCGCGGGACAATGGGTGGCTACACCTTC. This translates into CASSLGRGTMGGYTF.

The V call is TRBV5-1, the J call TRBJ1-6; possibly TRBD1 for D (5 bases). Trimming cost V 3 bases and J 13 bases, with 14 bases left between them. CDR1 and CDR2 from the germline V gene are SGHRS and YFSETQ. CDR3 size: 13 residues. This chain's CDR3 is CASSWGRASPLHF. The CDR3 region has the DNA TGCGCCAGCAGCTGGGGACGTGCATCTCCCCTCCACTTT.

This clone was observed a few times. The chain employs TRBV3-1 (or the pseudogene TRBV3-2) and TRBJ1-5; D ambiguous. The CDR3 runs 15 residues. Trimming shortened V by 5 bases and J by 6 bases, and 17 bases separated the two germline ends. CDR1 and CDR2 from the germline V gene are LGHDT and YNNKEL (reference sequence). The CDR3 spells CASSDGVVGGQPQHF. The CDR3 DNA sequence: TGTGCCAGCAGCGATGGCGTTGTAGGTGGTCAGCCCCAGCATTTT.

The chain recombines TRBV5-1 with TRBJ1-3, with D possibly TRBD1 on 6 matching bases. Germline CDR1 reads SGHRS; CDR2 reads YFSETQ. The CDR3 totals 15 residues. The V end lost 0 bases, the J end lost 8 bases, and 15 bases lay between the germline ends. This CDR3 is CASSLVSAGEHTIYF. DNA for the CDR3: TGCGCCAGCAGCTTGGTCTCGGCAGGGGAACACACCATATATTTT.

CDR3 nucleotide sequence: TGTGCCAGCAGCTTTCCGCCTCACAATGAGCAGTTCTTC. It encodes CASSFPPHNEQFF. The chain uses TRBV12-3 or TRBV12-4 and TRBJ2-1; D gene unclear. The CDR3 is 13 residues long. V dropped 6 bases and J dropped 5 bases, with 11 bases sitting between them.

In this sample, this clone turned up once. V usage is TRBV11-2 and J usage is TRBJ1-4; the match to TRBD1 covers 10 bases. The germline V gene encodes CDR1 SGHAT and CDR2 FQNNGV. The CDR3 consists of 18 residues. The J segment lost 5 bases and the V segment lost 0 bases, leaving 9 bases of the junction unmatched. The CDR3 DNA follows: TGTGCCAGCAGCTTAGAGTCCGGCGACAGGGGGCGGAATGAAAAACTGTTTTTT. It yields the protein CASSLESGDRGRNEKLFF.

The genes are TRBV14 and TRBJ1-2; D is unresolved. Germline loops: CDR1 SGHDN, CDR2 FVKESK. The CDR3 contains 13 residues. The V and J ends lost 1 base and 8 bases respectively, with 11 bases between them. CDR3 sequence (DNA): TGTGCCAGCAGCCAAGGGTGGGATGGCGGCTACACCTTC. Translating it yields CASSQGWDGGYTF.

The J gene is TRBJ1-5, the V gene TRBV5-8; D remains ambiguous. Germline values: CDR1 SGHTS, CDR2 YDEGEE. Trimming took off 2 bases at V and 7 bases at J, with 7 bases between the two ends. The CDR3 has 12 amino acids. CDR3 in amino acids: CASSLLEQPQHF. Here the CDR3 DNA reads TGTGCCAGCAGCTTATTAGAACAGCCCCAGCATTTT.

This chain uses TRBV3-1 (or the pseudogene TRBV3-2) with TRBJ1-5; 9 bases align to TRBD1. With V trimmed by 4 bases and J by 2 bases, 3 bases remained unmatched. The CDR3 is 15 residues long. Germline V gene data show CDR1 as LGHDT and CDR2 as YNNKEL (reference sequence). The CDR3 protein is CASSPRTGGNQPQHF. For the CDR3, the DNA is TGTGCCAGCAGCCCTCGGACAGGGGGCAATCAGCCCCAGCATTTT.

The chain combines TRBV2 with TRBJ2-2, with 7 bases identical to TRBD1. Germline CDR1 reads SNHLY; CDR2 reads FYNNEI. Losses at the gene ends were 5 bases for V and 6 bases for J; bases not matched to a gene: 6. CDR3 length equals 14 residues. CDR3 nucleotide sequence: TGTGCCAGCAGTATACGACAGGGCTCCGGGGAGCTGTTTTTT. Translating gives CASSIRQGSGELFF.

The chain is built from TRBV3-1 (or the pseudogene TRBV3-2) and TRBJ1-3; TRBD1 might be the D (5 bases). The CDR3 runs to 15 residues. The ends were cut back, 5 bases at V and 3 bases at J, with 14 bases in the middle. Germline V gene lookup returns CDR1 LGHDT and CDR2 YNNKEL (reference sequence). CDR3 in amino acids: CASSSYGTVGNTIYF. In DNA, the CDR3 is TGTGCCAGCAGCAGCTATGGGACGGTTGGAAACACCATATATTTT.

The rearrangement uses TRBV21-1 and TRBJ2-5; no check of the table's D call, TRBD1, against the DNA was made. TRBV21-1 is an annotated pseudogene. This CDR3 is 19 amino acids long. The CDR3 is CASSKALRWPAPRGETQYF. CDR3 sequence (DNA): TGTGCCAGCAGCAAAGCGCTGAGGTGGCCCGCCCCGAGGGGGGAGACCCAGTACTTC.

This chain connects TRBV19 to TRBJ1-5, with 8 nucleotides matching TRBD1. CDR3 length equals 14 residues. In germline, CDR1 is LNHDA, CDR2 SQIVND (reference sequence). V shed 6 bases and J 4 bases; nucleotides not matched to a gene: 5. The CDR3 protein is CASRTGVANQPQHF. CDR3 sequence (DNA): TGTGCCAGTAGGACAGGGGTAGCGAATCAGCCCCAGCATTTT. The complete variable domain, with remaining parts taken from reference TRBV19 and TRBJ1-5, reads DGGITQSPKYLFRKEGQNVTLSCEQNLNHDAMYWYRQDPGQGLRLIYYSQIVNDFQKGDIAEGYSVSREKKESFPLTVTSAQKNPTAFYLCASRTGVANQPQHFGDGTRLSIL.

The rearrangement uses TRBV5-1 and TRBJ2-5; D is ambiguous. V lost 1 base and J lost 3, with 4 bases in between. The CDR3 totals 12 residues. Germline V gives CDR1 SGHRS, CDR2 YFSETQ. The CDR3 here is CASSLSEETQYF. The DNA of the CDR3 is TGCGCCAGCAGCTTGTCAGAAGAGACCCAGTACTTC.

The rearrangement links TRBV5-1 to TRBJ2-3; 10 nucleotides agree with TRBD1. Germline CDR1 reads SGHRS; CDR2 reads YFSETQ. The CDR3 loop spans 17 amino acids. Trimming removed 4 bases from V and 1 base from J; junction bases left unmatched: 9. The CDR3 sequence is CASSHGGQGSRTDTQYF. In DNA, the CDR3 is TGCGCCAGCAGCCACGGGGGACAGGGGTCGCGCACAGATACGCAGTATTTT.

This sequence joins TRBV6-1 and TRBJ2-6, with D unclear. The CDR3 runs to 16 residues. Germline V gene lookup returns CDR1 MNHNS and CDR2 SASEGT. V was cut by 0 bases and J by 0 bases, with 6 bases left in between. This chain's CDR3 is CASSEALNSGANVLTF. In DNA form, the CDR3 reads TGTGCCAGCAGTGAAGCCCTGAACTCTGGGGCCAACGTCCTGACTTTC.

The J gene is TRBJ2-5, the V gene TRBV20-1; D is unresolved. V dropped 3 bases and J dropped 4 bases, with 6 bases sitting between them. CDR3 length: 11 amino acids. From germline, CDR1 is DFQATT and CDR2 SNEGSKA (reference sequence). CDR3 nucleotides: TGCAGTGCTAGGGTCAGAGAGACCCAGTACTTC. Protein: CSARVRETQYF.

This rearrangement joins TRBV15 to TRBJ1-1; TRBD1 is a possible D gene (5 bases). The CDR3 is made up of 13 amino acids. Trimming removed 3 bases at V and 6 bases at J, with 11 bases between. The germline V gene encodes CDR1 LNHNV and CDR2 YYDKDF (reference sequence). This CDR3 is CATSSQGRAEAFF. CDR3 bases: TGTGCCACCAGCAGTCAGGGTAGGGCTGAAGCTTTCTTT.

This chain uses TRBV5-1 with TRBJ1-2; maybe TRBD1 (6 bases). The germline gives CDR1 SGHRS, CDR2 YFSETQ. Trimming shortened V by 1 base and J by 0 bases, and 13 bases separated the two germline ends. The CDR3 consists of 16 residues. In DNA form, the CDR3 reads TGCGCCAGCAGCTTGCCGCTACAGGGCGCTAACTATGGCTACACCTTC. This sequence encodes CASSLPLQGANYGYTF.

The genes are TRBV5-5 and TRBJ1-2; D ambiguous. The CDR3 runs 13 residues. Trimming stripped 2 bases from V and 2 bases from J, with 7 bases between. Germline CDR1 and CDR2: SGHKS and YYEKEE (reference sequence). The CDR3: CASSFGGNYGYTF. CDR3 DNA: TGTGCCAGCAGCTTCGGAGGAAACTATGGCTACACCTTC. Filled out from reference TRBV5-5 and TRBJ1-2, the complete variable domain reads DAGVTQSPTHLIKTRGQQVTLRCSPISGHKSVSWYQQVLGQGPQFIFQYYEKEERGRGNFPDRFSARQFPNYSSELNVNALLLGDSALYLCASSFGGNYGYTFGSGTRLTVV.